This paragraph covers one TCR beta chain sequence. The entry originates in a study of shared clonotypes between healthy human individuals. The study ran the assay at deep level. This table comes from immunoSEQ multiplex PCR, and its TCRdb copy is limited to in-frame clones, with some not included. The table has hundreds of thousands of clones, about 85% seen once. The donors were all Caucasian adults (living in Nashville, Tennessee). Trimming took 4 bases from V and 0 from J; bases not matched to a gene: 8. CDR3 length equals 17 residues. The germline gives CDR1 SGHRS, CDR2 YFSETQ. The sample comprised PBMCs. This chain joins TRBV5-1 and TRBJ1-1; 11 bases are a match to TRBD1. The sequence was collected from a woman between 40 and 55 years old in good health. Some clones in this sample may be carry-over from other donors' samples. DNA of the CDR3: TGCGCCAGCAGCGCGACCGGGACAGGGGGAATGAACACTGAAGCTTTCTTT. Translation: CASSATGTGGMNTEAFF.